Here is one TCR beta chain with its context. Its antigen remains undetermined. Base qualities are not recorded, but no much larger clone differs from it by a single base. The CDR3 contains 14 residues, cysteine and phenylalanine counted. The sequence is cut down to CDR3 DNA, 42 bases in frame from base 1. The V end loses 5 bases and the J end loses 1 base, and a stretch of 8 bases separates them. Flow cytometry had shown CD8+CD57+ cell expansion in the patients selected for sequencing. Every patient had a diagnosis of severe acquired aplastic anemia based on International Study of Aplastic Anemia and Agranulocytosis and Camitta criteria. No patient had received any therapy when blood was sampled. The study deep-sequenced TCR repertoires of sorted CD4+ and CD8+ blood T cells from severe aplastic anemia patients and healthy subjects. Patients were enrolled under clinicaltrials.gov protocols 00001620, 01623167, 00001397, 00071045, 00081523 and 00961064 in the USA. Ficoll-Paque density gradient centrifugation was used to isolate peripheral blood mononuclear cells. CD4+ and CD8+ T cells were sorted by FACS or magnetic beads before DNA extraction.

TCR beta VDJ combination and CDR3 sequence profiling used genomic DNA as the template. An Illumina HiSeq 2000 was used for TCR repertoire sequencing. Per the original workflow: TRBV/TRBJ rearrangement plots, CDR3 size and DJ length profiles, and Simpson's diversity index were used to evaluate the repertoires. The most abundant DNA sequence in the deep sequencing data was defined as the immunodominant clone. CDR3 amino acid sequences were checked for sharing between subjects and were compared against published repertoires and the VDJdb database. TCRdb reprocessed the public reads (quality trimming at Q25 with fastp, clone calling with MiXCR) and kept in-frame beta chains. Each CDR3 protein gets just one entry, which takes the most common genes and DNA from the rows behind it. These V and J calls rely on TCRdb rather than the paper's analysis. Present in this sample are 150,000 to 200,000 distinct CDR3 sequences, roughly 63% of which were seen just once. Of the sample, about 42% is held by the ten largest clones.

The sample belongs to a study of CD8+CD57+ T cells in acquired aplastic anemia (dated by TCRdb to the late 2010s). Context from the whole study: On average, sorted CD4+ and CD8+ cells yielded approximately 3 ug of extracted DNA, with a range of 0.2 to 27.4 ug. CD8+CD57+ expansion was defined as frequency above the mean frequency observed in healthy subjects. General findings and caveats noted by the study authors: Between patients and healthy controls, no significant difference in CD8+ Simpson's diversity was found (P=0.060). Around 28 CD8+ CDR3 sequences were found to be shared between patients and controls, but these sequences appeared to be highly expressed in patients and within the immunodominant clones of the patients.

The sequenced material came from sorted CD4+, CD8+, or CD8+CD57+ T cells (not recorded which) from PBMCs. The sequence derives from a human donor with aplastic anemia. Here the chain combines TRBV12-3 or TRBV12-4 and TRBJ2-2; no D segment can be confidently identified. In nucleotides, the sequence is TGTGCCAGCAGTCCCCAGATGAACACCGGGGAGCTGTTTTTT. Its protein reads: CASSPQMNTGELFF.